This T cell receptor (beta chain) appears in the sequencing data of a study of cytomegalovirus exposure and HLA in healthy donors. Study findings and constraints: It is likely that the observed cluster of highly shared sequence variants was a sequencing artifact. Common viral pathogens seemed to be connected with several of the most significant clusters, according to a later analysis.

V gave up 8 bases and J gave up 4 bases; unmatched junction bases: 10. Germline assignment: CDR1 KGHSH and CDR2 LQKENI. The CDR3 totals 14 residues. PCR primers comprised 60 Vbeta and 13 Jbeta primers. Sequenced by immunoSEQ multiplex PCR; TCRdb stores in-frame clones only, minus some. The sample lists around 100,000 clones; 75% to 85% were seen once. About this clone itself: Its antigen is undetermined.

V and J are TRBV18 and TRBJ2-7, with TRBD2 matching over 8 bases. This clonotype was obtained from a woman aged 18-29 years in good health and CMV-seropositive. Sample: PBMCs. The CDR3 nucleotides are TGTGCCAGCACCCCAGCGGGAGTTGGTTACGAGCAGTACTTC. Residues: CASTPAGVGYEQYF.